These 25 T cell receptor beta chains share one sample of origin, sequenced in a study of cytomegalovirus exposure and HLA in healthy donors. Produced via immunoSEQ multiplex PCR; TCRdb's table is partial and in-frame only. The data contain some 70,000 clones, about 96% of them singletons. Sequences were obtained from PBMCs. The receptors come from a man between 18 and 29 years old in good health and CMV-seronegative.

This clone was detected a few times. The chain combines TRBV29-1 with TRBJ2-3; possible D gene TRBD1, 6 bases. The CDR3 contains 14 residues. V was shortened by 4 bases and J by 0 bases, with 11 bases between the two germline ends. Germline V CDR1 and CDR2: SQVTM, ANQGSEA. Written as DNA, the CDR3 is TGCAGCGTTGGCCGGGACACCAGCACAGATACGCAGTATTTT. The encoded protein is CSVGRDTSTDTQYF.

The chain combines TRBV6-1 with TRBJ2-3; TRBD1 aligns across 10 bases. CDR3 size: 15 residues. V shed 1 base, J shed 2 bases, and the junction held 0 bases outside the gene matches. Germline loops: CDR1 MNHNS, CDR2 SASEGT. The CDR3 DNA reads as TGTGCCAGCAGTGAAGGACAGGGGGCCACAGATACGCAGTATTTT. Translating gives CASSEGQGATDTQYF.

This rearrangement joins TRBV11-2 to TRBJ1-1; D unresolved. The CDR3 has 15 residues. Germline V CDR1 and CDR2: SGHAT, FQNNGV. V lost 2 bases to trimming and J lost 1 base, with 11 bases between them. The CDR3: CASSLNGQPNTEAFF. The CDR3 nucleotides are TGTGCCAGCAGCTTAAATGGGCAACCGAACACTGAAGCTTTCTTT.

The DNA for the CDR3 is TGTGCCTGGAGCGGAGCAACAGGGTGGGATACGCAGTATTTT. Residues: CAWSGATGWDTQYF. The chain is built from TRBV30 and TRBJ2-3; D might be TRBD1 (6 bases). This CDR3 comprises 14 residues. Germline CDR1 GTSNPN, CDR2 SVGIG (reference sequence). V lost 3 bases, J lost 6 bases, and 16 bases lay in between. Based on the CDR3 plus reference TRBV30 and TRBJ2-3, the full variable domain is SQTIHQWPATLVQPVGSPLSLECTVEGTSNPNLYWYRQAAGRGLQLLFYSVGIGQISSEVPQNLSASRPQDRQFILSSKKLLLSDSGFYLCAWSGATGWDTQYFGPGTRLTVL.

Here the CDR3 DNA reads TGCGCCAGCAGCCAACAGACGAACACCGGGGAGCTGTTTTTT. Amino acids: CASSQQTNTGELFF. V gene TRBV4-1 combines with J gene TRBJ2-2; no definite D call. The CDR3 totals 14 residues. V gave up 2 bases and J gave up 0 bases, with 4 bases separating them. The germline CDR1 and CDR2 sequences are MGHRA and YSYEKL.

The chain recombines TRBV29-1 with TRBJ2-5, with D unresolved. The V end was cut by 2 bases, the J end by 8 bases, with 15 bases between. This CDR3 contains 13 residues. Germline V gene sequence: CDR1 SQVTM, CDR2 ANQGSEA. CDR3 coding DNA: TGCAGCGTTGAATTCCAGGCCACACCTACCCAGTACTTC. It translates to CSVEFQATPTQYF.

The gene calls are TRBV25-1 and TRBJ2-6; D not certain. This CDR3 is 13 amino acids long. Germline assignment: CDR1 MGHDK and CDR2 SYGVNS. The V end lost 6 bases, the J end lost 3 bases, and 6 bases lay between the germline ends. This CDR3 reads CASRENGANVLTF. In DNA, the CDR3 is TGTGCCAGCAGAGAGAATGGGGCCAACGTCCTGACTTTC.

This chain uses TRBV5-4 with TRBJ1-1; D not certain. The CDR3 spans 15 residues. Per germline, CDR1 SGHNT and CDR2 YYREEE (reference sequence). Trimming took 1 base from V and 2 from J, leaving 12 bases between them. In nucleotides, the CDR3 is TGTGCCAGCAGCTTGCTGTCTACCCTTAACACTGAAGCTTTCTTT. It translates to CASSLLSTLNTEAFF.

The chain joins TRBV5-4 to TRBJ2-5; D gene uncertain. With 3 bases removed from V and 1 base from J, the gap between germline ends came to 10 bases. Germline CDR1 reads SGHNT; CDR2 reads YYREEE (reference sequence). The CDR3 length is 14 residues. The CDR3 bases are TGTGCCAGCAGCTCTCAGGCTCTCCAAGAGACCCAGTACTTC. Translation: CASSSQALQETQYF.

The rearrangement links TRBV2 to TRBJ2-7; TRBD2 matches at 8 bases. The CDR3 spans 13 residues. Germline V lookup: CDR1 SNHLY, CDR2 FYNNEI. The J segment lost 6 bases and the V segment lost 7 bases, leaving 8 bases of the junction unmatched. The CDR3 DNA reads as TGTGCCAGCAATCGGGAGGGGTCCCTCGAGCAGTACTTC. Protein sequence: CASNREGSLEQYF.

V and J are TRBV9 and TRBJ1-5; the match to TRBD1 covers 7 bases. Germline V gives CDR1 SGDLS, CDR2 YYNGEE. J lost 8 bases, V lost 4 bases, and 6 bases had no gene match. The CDR3 length is 13 residues. CDR3 nucleotides: TGTGCCAGCAGCTACAGGGGTGGGGAGCCCCAGCATTTT. Its translation: CASSYRGGEPQHF.

The gene calls are TRBV10-3 and TRBJ1-2, with D possibly matching TRBD1 (6 bases). This CDR3 contains 16 residues. V lost 5 bases, J lost 6 bases, and 22 bases lay in between. Germline CDR1 ENHRY, CDR2 SYGVKD. The CDR3 sequence is CAISSTGTNGFDGYTF. DNA of the CDR3: TGTGCCATCAGTAGCACGGGGACAAATGGGTTTGATGGCTACACCTTC.

The rearrangement links TRBV7-6 to TRBJ2-5, with 7 bases fitting TRBD1. This CDR3 has 14 amino acids. CDR1 is SGHVS and CDR2 is FNYEAQ in the germline V gene. V lost 1 base to trimming and J lost 4 bases; unmatched junction nucleotides: 3. The CDR3 spells CASSLESGGETQYF. CDR3 bases: TGTGCCAGCAGCTTAGAGTCAGGGGGAGAGACCCAGTACTTC.

The chain is built from TRBV6-1 and TRBJ2-7; D gene unclear. The V end was cut by 1 base, the J end by 6 bases, with 13 bases between. The CDR3 covers 14 residues. CDR1 MNHNS and CDR2 SASEGT come from the germline V gene. In DNA form, the CDR3 reads TGTGCCAGCAGTGAAGTCGTCAGGTCCGGCGAGCAGTACTTC. Its translation: CASSEVVRSGEQYF.

V usage is TRBV30 and J usage is TRBJ1-3; possible D gene TRBD1, 6 bases. Deletions cut 5 bases from V and 0 bases from J, with 11 bases between. Germline-derived CDR1 and CDR2 are GTSNPN and SVGIG (reference sequence). The CDR3 sequence is 14 residues long. The CDR3 reads CAWGQFLSGNTIYF. The CDR3 coding sequence is TGTGCCTGGGGACAGTTCCTCTCTGGAAACACCATATATTTT.

This clone was detected only a few times. This chain connects TRBV2 to TRBJ2-5, with a tentative D call TRBD2 (6 bases). This CDR3 contains 12 residues. Trimming removed 4 bases from V and 4 bases from J, with 7 bases in between. CDR1 is SNHLY and CDR2 is FYNNEI in the germline V gene. The CDR3 spells CASSVGGETQYF. The DNA of the CDR3 is TGTGCCAGCAGTGTGGGGGGAGAGACCCAGTACTTC.

The chain employs TRBV6-1 and TRBJ2-1, with TRBD1 identical over 9 bases. The CDR3 spans 13 residues. Trimming at V came to 3 bases and at J to 9 bases, leaving 3 bases not matched to a gene. Germline V CDR1 and CDR2: MNHNS, SASEGT. CDR3 protein: CASSETGGSEQFF. The CDR3 coding sequence is TGTGCCAGCAGTGAGACAGGGGGGAGTGAGCAGTTCTTC.

V is TRBV6-1 and J is TRBJ2-2; 9 bases are shared with TRBD1. After removal of 5 bases from V and 3 bases from J, the junction contained 1 base not matched to a gene. CDR3 length: 14 amino acids. CDR1 is MNHNS, CDR2 SASEGT, per germline. The chain's CDR3 is CASSWDRDTGELFF. CDR3 in DNA: TGTGCCAGCAGTTGGGACAGGGACACCGGGGAGCTGTTTTTT.

The rearrangement links TRBV30 to TRBJ1-2; 8 bases are a match to TRBD1. V dropped 2 bases and J dropped 6; count of bases not matched to a gene: 14. The CDR3 extends over 16 amino acids. Germline values: CDR1 GTSNPN, CDR2 SVGIG (reference sequence). This CDR3 reads CAWSPRGDRPLDGYTF. The CDR3 nucleotides read TGTGCCTGGAGTCCCCGGGGGGACAGGCCTTTGGATGGCTACACCTTC. Full variable domain (remainder filled in from reference TRBV30 and TRBJ1-2): SQTIHQWPATLVQPVGSPLSLECTVEGTSNPNLYWYRQAAGRGLQLLFYSVGIGQISSEVPQNLSASRPQDRQFILSSKKLLLSDSGFYLCAWSPRGDRPLDGYTFGSGTRLTVV.

This sequence joins TRBV9 and TRBJ1-2, with D possibly matching TRBD1 (6 bases). The CDR3 length is 16 residues. CDR1 and CDR2 from the germline V gene are SGDLS and YYNGEE. V was pared by 3 bases and J by 1 base, with 16 bases between. Here the CDR3 reads CASSADYRVGNYGYTF. As DNA, the CDR3 is TGTGCCAGCAGCGCTGATTACAGGGTGGGTAACTATGGCTACACCTTC.

V is TRBV16 and J is TRBJ1-2; TRBD1 might be the D (5 bases). V gave up 4 bases and J gave up 4 bases, with 13 bases separating them. The germline V gene encodes CDR1 KGHSY and CDR2 FQNENV. The length of the CDR3 is 14 residues. The CDR3 spells CASSPRGEGYGYTF. The CDR3 DNA sequence: TGTGCCAGCAGCCCTCGAGGGGAGGGCTATGGCTACACCTTC.

The chain is built from TRBV6-5 and TRBJ1-1; D call uncertain. The CDR3 sequence is 15 residues long. Germline V gene lookup returns CDR1 MNHEY and CDR2 SVGAGI. V was cut by 2 bases and J by 1 base, with 11 bases left in between. Here the CDR3 DNA reads TGTGCCAGCAGTTACGAGGTAAACCGGAACACTGAAGCTTTCTTT. Translated, it gives CASSYEVNRNTEAFF.

This chain links TRBV7-2 with TRBJ1-4, with TRBD1 identical over 12 bases. The CDR3 consists of 14 residues. Germline assignment: CDR1 SGHTA and CDR2 FQGNSA. V shed 5 bases and J 7 bases; nucleotides not matched to a gene: 2. CDR3 nucleotides: TGTGCCAGCAGCCAGGGACAGGGGGCTGAAAAACTGTTTTTT. Translated, it gives CASSQGQGAEKLFF. Filled out from reference TRBV7-2 and TRBJ1-4, the complete variable domain reads GAGVSQSPSNKVTEKGKDVELRCDPISGHTALYWYRQSLGQGLEFLIYFQGNSAPDKSGLPSDRFSAERTGGSVSTLTIQRTQQEDSAVYLCASSQGQGAEKLFFGSGTQLSVL.

The chain joins TRBV5-1 to TRBJ2-3; 12 bases match TRBD2. V was pared by 3 bases and J by 0 bases, with 5 bases of the junction left unmatched. CDR1 and CDR2 from the germline V gene are SGHRS and YFSETQ. This CDR3 comprises 17 residues. The CDR3 loop reads CASSSGTSGSSTDTQYF. The CDR3 nucleotides are TGCGCCAGCAGCTCCGGGACTAGCGGGTCTAGCACAGATACGCAGTATTTT. The whole variable domain, remainder taken from reference TRBV5-1 and TRBJ2-3, is KAGVTQTPRYLIKTRGQQVTLSCSPISGHRSVSWYQQTPGQGLQFLFEYFSETQRNKGNFPGRFSGRQFSNSRSEMNVSTLELGDSALYLCASSSGTSGSSTDTQYFGPGTRLTVL.

The CDR3: CATLRTVNTEAFF. The CDR3 DNA follows: TGTGCCACTCTTCGTACAGTGAACACTGAAGCTTTCTTT. The J gene is TRBJ1-1, the V gene TRBV6-6; D call uncertain. Trimming shortened V by 10 bases and J by 0 bases, and 12 bases separated the two germline ends. Germline V gives CDR1 MNHNY, CDR2 SVGAGI (reference sequence). The CDR3 covers 13 residues.